The next 4 T cell receptor beta chains were all read from a single sample in a study of blood T cell repertoires in COVID-19. Some clones are missing from TCRdb's copy, which holds only in-frame ones; the method was immunoSEQ multiplex PCR. The sample holds approximately 44,000 clones, about 85% seen once. Sequencing was performed on peripheral blood. Source of these receptors: a man between 60 and 75 years old with acute or convalescent COVID-19.

The chain links TRBV6-5 to TRBJ2-7, with 10 bases identical to TRBD1. This CDR3 contains 14 residues. The V gene's germline CDR1 is MNHEY and CDR2 SVGAGI. J gave up 2 bases and V 2 bases, and 0 bases lay outside the gene matches. This CDR3 is CASSYDRGPYEQYF. As DNA, the CDR3 is TGTGCCAGCAGTTACGACAGGGGGCCCTACGAGCAGTACTTC.

The V gene is TRBV30, the J gene TRBJ1-4; 8 nucleotides agree with TRBD1. Germline CDR1 reads GTSNPN; CDR2 reads SVGIG (reference sequence). After removal of 0 bases from V and 8 bases from J, the junction contained 8 bases not matched to a gene. The CDR3 is 15 amino acids. The CDR3 DNA reads as TGTGCCTGGAGTGTATCGGACAGGGTGGCGGAAAAACTGTTTTTT. Encoded protein: CAWSVSDRVAEKLFF.

The chain carries TRBV13 and TRBJ2-7; TRBD1 aligns across 9 bases. The length of the CDR3 is 15 residues. The V gene's germline CDR1 is PRHDT and CDR2 FYEKMQ (reference sequence). Germline trimming cut 4 bases from V and 4 bases from J; bases unmatched to any gene: 8. The CDR3 DNA reads as TGTGCCAGCAGCTCAACAGGGGGCGGCTTGTACGAGCAGTACTTC. This translates into CASSSTGGGLYEQYF.

The chain links TRBV3-1 (or the pseudogene TRBV3-2) to TRBJ1-1, with D possibly TRBD1 on 6 matching bases. The CDR3 is 14 residues long. The germline V gene encodes CDR1 LGHDT and CDR2 YNNKEL (reference sequence). The germline V and J ends were trimmed by 0 bases and 3 bases, with 8 bases remaining between them. The CDR3 here is CASSQDQGHTEAFF. The CDR3, as DNA: TGTGCCAGCAGCCAAGATCAGGGGCACACTGAAGCTTTCTTT.